This TCR beta chain was profiled in a study of control samples from healthy donors and cancer patients. Assay: immunoSEQ multiplex PCR; the TCRdb copy retains only in-frame clones and omits some. Among 150,000 to 200,000 clones listed, 70% to 90% were seen once. This CDR3 has 16 residues. CDR1 and CDR2 from the germline V gene are KGHDR and SFDVKD. Unmatched junction bases numbered 5, after V lost 0 bases and J lost 5 bases. This receptor was identified in a man in his thirties or forties in good health. The sample taken for sequencing was blood. The V and J genes are TRBV24-1 and TRBJ2-2; TRBD2 agrees at 7 bases. The CDR3 coding sequence is TGTGCCACCAGTGATTTGGGACTAGGGAAAACCGGGGAGCTGTTTTTT. Translating it yields CATSDLGLGKTGELFF.